The rows below give T cell receptor beta chains drawn from one sample of a study of cytomegalovirus exposure and HLA in healthy donors. The method was immunoSEQ multiplex PCR; TCRdb's version includes in-frame clones alone and lacks a portion of them. The data hold 200,000 to 250,000 clones, with around four fifths observed a single time. The sample comprised PBMCs. Receptors originate from a woman between 25 and 40 years old in good health and CMV-seropositive. Each CDR3 is given with its conserved first and last residue. A D gene is named only where the DNA matches it firmly. Clone size appears in some rows only: once, few, many, or a class for an expanded clone.

j_gene	v_gene	abundance	d_gene	CDR3aa	CDR3nt
TRBJ1-2	TRBV14	NA	TRBD1	CASSFGQGGYTF	TGTGCCAGCAGCTTTGGACAGGGAGGCTACACCTTC
TRBJ2-7	TRBV7-2	NA	TRBD2	CASSRTSGRPPHEQYF	TGTGCCAGCAGCAGGACTAGCGGGAGGCCCCCCCACGAGCAGTACTTC
TRBJ1-3	TRBV28	NA	TRBD1	CASSSPGQANSGNTIYF	TGTGCCAGCAGCTCTCCCGGACAGGCTAACTCTGGAAACACCATATATTTT
TRBJ2-2	TRBV27	NA	NA	CASSLLVGAHTGELFF	TGTGCCAGCAGTTTATTGGTGGGAGCACACACCGGGGAGCTGTTTTTT
TRBJ2-7	TRBV7-8	NA	NA	CASSLASGLIYEQYF	TGTGCCAGCAGCTTAGCCTCGGGACTGATCTACGAGCAGTACTTC
TRBJ1-5	TRBV28	NA	NA	CASSLPLLRKTNQPQHF	TGTGCCAGCAGTTTACCCCTTTTAAGGAAAACCAATCAGCCCCAGCATTTT
TRBJ2-6	TRBV27	NA	TRBD2	CASSSSQAGPISGANVLTF	TGTGCCAGCAGTTCCTCACAAGCGGGGCCGATCTCTGGGGCCAACGTCCTGACTTTC
TRBJ2-7	TRBV5-1	NA	NA	CASSPSGLYEQYF	TGCGCCAGCAGCCCAAGCGGGCTCTACGAGCAGTACTTC
TRBJ1-1	TRBV29-1	NA	NA	CSVEGPLWGNTEAFF	TGCAGCGTTGAAGGCCCTTTGTGGGGGAACACTGAAGCTTTCTTT
TRBJ2-3	TRBV6-5	NA	TRBD1	CASSYGTGTGSDTQYF	TGTGCCAGCAGTTACGGGACCGGGACAGGGTCAGATACGCAGTATTTT
TRBJ2-7	TRBV7-9	NA	TRBD1	CASSFPGQGYEQYF	TGTGCCAGCAGCTTTCCGGGACAGGGTTACGAGCAGTACTTC
TRBJ2-1	TRBV5-6	NA	NA	CASSLQNQQFF	TGTGCCAGCAGCCTACAGAATCAGCAGTTCTTC
TRBJ2-7	TRBV15	NA	NA	CATSRDQLGDEQYF	TGTGCCACCAGCAGAGATCAACTAGGGGACGAGCAGTACTTC
TRBJ2-1	TRBV19	NA	TRBD2	CASSIGLAGPYNEQFF	TGTGCCAGTAGTATAGGACTAGCGGGACCCTACAATGAGCAGTTCTTC
TRBJ1-5	TRBV19	NA	NA	CASSIQGIDNQPQHF	TGTGCCAGTAGTATCCAAGGTATTGACAATCAGCCCCAGCATTTT
TRBJ1-1	TRBV30	NA	NA	CAWSPGNTEAFF	TGTGCCTGGAGTCCAGGGAACACTGAAGCTTTCTTT
TRBJ2-7	TRBV4-1	NA	NA	CASSRGVSSYEQYF	TGCGCCAGCAGCCGGGGCGTTAGCTCCTACGAGCAGTACTTC
TRBJ2-1	TRBV29-1	NA	NA	CSVGYNEQFF	TGCAGCGTCGGATACAATGAGCAGTTCTTC
TRBJ1-1	TRBV4-1	NA	TRBD1	CASSQPRDRAGTEAFF	TGCGCCAGCAGCCAACCTAGGGACAGGGCTGGGACTGAAGCTTTCTTT
TRBJ2-1	TRBV10-1	NA	NA	CARRPRVRSYNEQFF	TGCGCCAGGAGGCCGAGGGTGAGGTCCTACAATGAGCAGTTCTTC
TRBJ2-1	TRBV7-8	NA	NA	CASSLAGVEQFF	TGTGCCAGCAGCTTAGCGGGAGTTGAGCAGTTCTTC
TRBJ2-7	TRBV15	NA	TRBD2	CATSSGRERGYEQYF	TGTGCCACCAGCTCGGGGAGGGAGAGAGGTTACGAGCAGTACTTC
TRBJ1-5	TRBV4-1	NA	NA	CASSQQSGYVWNQPQHF	TGCGCCAGCAGCCAACAATCGGGGTATGTGTGGAATCAGCCCCAGCATTTT
TRBJ1-2	TRBV6-5	NA	NA	CATNGQPYYGYTF	TGTGCCACCAATGGGCAGCCCTACTATGGCTACACCTTC
TRBJ2-2	TRBV9	NA	NA	CASSVAFDTGELFF	TGTGCCAGCAGCGTAGCGTTTGACACCGGGGAGCTGTTTTTT
TRBJ2-3	TRBV27	NA	NA	CASISASGTDTQYF	TGTGCCAGCATATCTGCTAGCGGCACAGATACGCAGTATTTT
TRBJ2-1	TRBV6-5	NA	NA	CASSYERKSSYNEQFF	TGTGCCAGCAGTTACGAGCGTAAGAGCTCCTACAATGAGCAGTTCTTC
TRBJ2-1	TRBV12-5	few	NA	CASGLIPSNEQFF	TGTGCTAGTGGTTTGATTCCGTCCAATGAGCAGTTCTTC